Listed below are T cell receptor beta chains from one sample, sequenced in a study of blood T cell repertoires in COVID-19. The table came from immunoSEQ multiplex PCR; TCRdb's copy has only in-frame clones and leaves some out. The sample contains fewer than 400,000 clones, about four fifths of which appear only once. The sequencing sample was made of peripheral blood. The receptors derive from a young man with active or convalescent COVID-19. Each CDR3 is given with its conserved first and last residue. The D gene is left open where the match is weak. Only some rows state a clone size, as once, few, many or a class for expanded clones.

D	size	V	J	CDR3	DNA
.	.	TRBV11-2	TRBJ1-5	CASSLELGAGPQHF	TGTGCCAGCAGCTTAGAGCTGGGCGCGGGGCCCCAGCATTTT
TRBD2	many	TRBV2	TRBJ2-7	CASTLLAGVYEQYF	TGTGCCAGCACCCTACTAGCGGGAGTCTACGAGCAGTACTTC
.	.	TRBV6-2/TRBV6-3	TRBJ2-2	CASSYKYGPGELFF	TGTGCCAGCAGTTATAAATACGGTCCCGGGGAGCTGTTTTTT
.	.	TRBV30	TRBJ1-3	CAWSVRGSGNTIYF	TGTGCCTGGAGTGTAAGAGGCTCTGGAAACACCATATATTTT
.	.	TRBV6-6	TRBJ1-2	CASSYGSRTGYGYTF	TGTGCCAGCAGCTACGGATCCCGTACGGGCTATGGCTACACCTTC
.	.	TRBV29-1	TRBJ1-1	CSVRGQANTEAFF	TGCAGCGTGCGGGGGCAGGCGAACACTGAAGCTTTCTTT
.	.	TRBV7-3	TRBJ2-5	CASSPSYSGSSTQYF	TGTGCCAGCAGCCCCTCCTATTCGGGGAGTTCGACCCAGTACTTC
.	.	TRBV5-4	TRBJ2-3	CASSSDYTDTQYF	TGTGCCAGCAGCTCGGACTATACAGATACGCAGTATTTT
TRBD2	once	TRBV9	TRBJ2-7	CASSPTSVAYEQYF	TGTGCCAGCAGCCCAACTAGCGTTGCCTACGAGCAGTACTTC
.	.	TRBV11-2	TRBJ1-2	CASSTLMGRVLSNYGYTF	TGTGCCAGCAGCACCCTCATGGGTCGGGTACTTTCTAACTATGGCTACACCTTC
.	.	TRBV5-1	TRBJ1-5	CASSPSFSNQPQHF	TGCGCCAGCAGCCCATCATTTAGCAATCAGCCCCAGCATTTT
.	.	TRBV11-3	TRBJ1-2	CASSLGAVYGYTF	TGTGCCAGCAGCCTGGGGGCCGTTTATGGCTACACCTTC
TRBD2	.	TRBV19	TRBJ2-1	CASSSRTSGRLGEQFF	TGTGCCAGTAGTTCCCGGACTAGCGGGAGACTCGGCGAGCAGTTCTTC
.	once	TRBV5-6	TRBJ1-5	CASSPGINQPQHF	TGTGCCAGCAGCCCCGGTATCAATCAGCCCCAGCATTTT
.	.	TRBV14	TRBJ1-1	CASSQPGQKNTEAFF	TGTGCCAGCAGCCAACCGGGACAAAAAAACACTGAAGCTTTCTTT
.	.	TRBV6-5	TRBJ2-5	CASGPGAFQETQYF	TGTGCCAGCGGACCAGGGGCCTTCCAAGAGACCCAGTACTTC
TRBD1	.	TRBV6-2/TRBV6-3	TRBJ2-1	CASSFRGSSYNEQFF	TGTGCCAGCAGTTTCAGGGGGAGCTCCTACAATGAGCAGTTCTTC
.	.	TRBV24-1	TRBJ2-5	CATSDNREGETQYF	TGTGCCACCAGTGATAACAGGGAGGGGGAGACCCAGTACTTC
TRBD2	.	TRBV4-3	TRBJ2-2	CASSPTSGGRGTGELFF	TGCGCCAGCAGCCCGACTAGCGGGGGGCGGGGGACCGGGGAGCTGTTTTTT
.	once	TRBV6-5	TRBJ1-5	CASSQSRSNQPQHF	TGTGCCAGCAGTCAATCCCGGAGCAATCAGCCCCAGCATTTT
TRBD1	.	TRBV6-5	TRBJ1-1	CASNRDRVDTEAFF	TGTGCCAGCAATAGAGACAGGGTCGACACTGAAGCTTTCTTT
TRBD1	.	TRBV3-1/TRBV3-2	TRBJ2-1	CASSQTGATHNEQFF	TGTGCCAGCAGCCAGACAGGGGCCACTCACAATGAGCAGTTCTTC
TRBD2	.	TRBV30	TRBJ2-1	CAWITGTSVYNEQFF	TGTGCCTGGATTACCGGGACTAGCGTCTACAATGAGCAGTTCTTC
TRBD2	.	TRBV28	TRBJ2-3	CASHWGGNTDTQYF	TGTGCCAGCCATTGGGGGGGAAACACAGATACGCAGTATTTT
TRBD1	.	TRBV2	TRBJ1-2	CASSETGSGGYTF	TGTGCCAGCAGTGAGACAGGGAGCGGGGGCTACACCTTC
TRBD1	.	TRBV6-5	TRBJ1-2	CASRDREHNYGYTF	TGTGCCAGCAGGGACAGGGAACATAACTATGGCTACACCTTC
TRBD2	.	TRBV29-1	TRBJ2-3	CSVYRTGGADTQYF	TGCAGCGTTTACAGAACGGGAGGGGCAGATACGCAGTATTTT
TRBD2	.	TRBV9	TRBJ2-1	CASSVTSGGNEQFF	TGTGCCAGCAGCGTAACTAGCGGGGGTAATGAGCAGTTCTTC
TRBD2	.	TRBV6-2/TRBV6-3	TRBJ2-5	CASSKGDRGGAETQYF	TGTGCCAGCAGTAAGGGCGACCGCGGGGGGGCCGAGACCCAGTACTTC
TRBD1	.	TRBV7-8	TRBJ1-5	CASSRAGTGAAQPQHF	TGTGCCAGCAGTCGAGCCGGGACAGGGGCAGCTCAGCCCCAGCATTTT
.	.	TRBV7-9	TRBJ2-3	CASREGQQNTDTQYF	TGTGCCAGCAGGGAGGGACAGCAAAACACAGATACGCAGTATTTT
.	.	TRBV6-1	TRBJ1-1	CASSEGGTRTEAFF	TGTGCCAGCAGTGAGGGGGGGACGAGGACTGAAGCTTTCTTT
TRBD2	.	TRBV5-1	TRBJ2-7	CASSLEGLAARSYEQYF	TGCGCCAGCAGCTTGGAGGGACTAGCTGCCCGATCCTACGAGCAGTACTTC
.	.	TRBV10-3	TRBJ1-4	CAITGAQGEKLFF	TGTGCCATCACGGGTGCTCAAGGCGAAAAACTGTTTTTT
.	.	TRBV6-5	TRBJ1-3	CASSYPSADTIYF	TGTGCCAGCAGTTACCCATCAGCGGACACCATATATTTT
.	.	TRBV10-3	TRBJ2-6	CAITHGTPDGANVLTF	TGTGCCATCACTCACGGGACACCCGACGGGGCCAACGTCCTGACTTTC
.	.	TRBV5-1	TRBJ2-3	CASRRQGTGTDTQYF	TGCGCCAGCCGGCGCCAGGGGACGGGCACAGATACGCAGTATTTT
TRBD2	.	TRBV5-4	TRBJ2-7	CASSTFSGGSYEQYF	TGTGCCAGCAGCACCTTTAGCGGGGGTAGCTACGAGCAGTACTTC
TRBD1	.	TRBV5-1	TRBJ2-7	CASSLEGAAYEQYF	TGCGCCAGCAGCTTGGAGGGGGCGGCCTACGAGCAGTACTTC
TRBD2	.	TRBV2	TRBJ2-3	CASNLLAGATDTQYF	TGTGCCAGCAACTTACTAGCGGGGGCAACAGATACGCAGTATTTT
TRBD2	.	TRBV19	TRBJ2-1	CASSIRTSGDYNEQFF	TGTGCCAGTAGTATACGGACTAGCGGGGATTACAATGAGCAGTTCTTC
.	once	TRBV5-6	TRBJ1-5	CASSNAGDISQPQHF	TGTGCCAGCAGCAACGCAGGGGATATTAGTCAGCCCCAGCATTTT
.	.	TRBV1	TRBJ1-5	CTSSQATGCNQPQHF	TGCACCAGCAGCCAGGCCACAGGTTGCAATCAGCCCCAGCATTTT
.	.	TRBV28	TRBJ1-5	CATNEFEGSNQPQHF	TGTGCCACCAACGAATTTGAGGGTAGCAATCAGCCCCAGCATTTT
TRBD2	.	TRBV7-6	TRBJ2-1	CASSLNIGTSGTNEQFF	TGTGCCAGCAGCTTAAATATCGGGACTAGCGGGACAAATGAGCAGTTCTTC
.	.	TRBV18	TRBJ2-7	CASSREAYEQYF	TGTGCCAGCTCGCGGGAAGCCTACGAGCAGTACTTC
.	.	TRBV30	TRBJ2-5	CAWRTSTGVPGEYQETQYF	TGTGCCTGGAGGACCTCTACGGGGGTACCGGGGGAGTACCAAGAGACCCAGTACTTC
.	.	TRBV27	TRBJ2-1	CASSLTGFEQFF	TGTGCCAGCAGTCTCACAGGGTTTGAGCAGTTCTTC